What follows are 15 T cell receptor beta chains derived from one specimen sequenced in a study of identical twins. TCRdb re-derived calls from the 5' RACE reads in MiXCR, one entry per CDR3 protein. The table has roughly 480,000 distinct CDR3 sequences, 24% seen once. These data were also filed under a second study, of T cells expressing NK-cell markers.

Sequenced sample: CD4+ T cells sorted from blood. The receptors were gathered from a woman aged 18-30 years in good health.

This clonotype was found a few times. The chain uses TRBV20-1 and TRBJ2-1; 7 bases fit TRBD1. Trimming took 3 bases from V and 2 from J; bases not matched to a gene: 7. Germline values: CDR1 DFQATT, CDR2 SNEGSKA (reference sequence). There are 15 residues in the CDR3. CDR3 coding DNA: TGCAGTGCTAGTCGTGACAGGGCCCCCTACAATGAGCAGTTCTTC. The encoded protein is CSASRDRAPYNEQFF.

This clonotype has only a few counts. The chain joins TRBV5-1 to TRBJ2-1, with D perhaps given as TRBD1 or TRBD2 (5 bases each). The CDR3 extends over 15 amino acids. Germline CDR1 reads SGHRS; CDR2 reads YFSETQ. Trimming stripped 6 bases from V and 5 bases from J, with 18 bases between. CDR3 bases: TGCGCCAGCACAGAGGGTAGGGGAAACGACAATGAGCAGTTCTTC. Its protein product is CASTEGRGNDNEQFF.

This clonotype has just a few counts. This chain connects TRBV20-1 to TRBJ1-2; unclear D gene. Trimming took 0 bases from V and 7 from J, leaving 15 bases between them. Germline V gene lookup returns CDR1 DFQATT and CDR2 SNEGSKA (reference sequence). This CDR3 region has 14 residues. The CDR3 protein is CSARDTALRSGYTF. The CDR3 DNA is TGCAGTGCTAGAGATACGGCACTTAGGAGTGGCTACACCTTC.

This clonotype was detected only a few times. This chain joins TRBV6-1 and TRBJ2-7; TRBD1 matches at 10 bases. Trimming took 5 bases from V and 5 from J; bases not matched to a gene: 3. The germline V gene has CDR1 MNHNS and CDR2 SASEGT. This CDR3 has 13 residues. The CDR3 region is CASSRQGANEQYF. CDR3 bases: TGTGCCAGCAGTCGACAGGGGGCTAACGAGCAGTACTTC.

The gene calls are TRBV18 and TRBJ2-1; 16 nucleotides align to TRBD2. The CDR3 extends over 17 amino acids. Germline V gene sequence: CDR1 KGHSH, CDR2 LQKENI. The junction had 7 bases not matched to a gene; V was cut back by 6 bases and J by 5 bases. In DNA, the CDR3 is TGTGCCAGCTCGCCCGGGACTAGCGGGAGGGTCCACAATGAGCAGTTCTTC. Translating gives CASSPGTSGRVHNEQFF.

In its sample, this clonotype was seen a few times. This rearrangement joins TRBV7-8 to TRBJ2-3; D is unclear. Germline-derived CDR1 and CDR2 are SGHVS and FQNEAQ. There are 14 residues in the CDR3. V lost 5 bases, J lost 2 bases, and 11 bases lay in between. CDR3 protein: CASSTNSNTDTQYF. The DNA for the CDR3 is TGTGCCAGCAGCACTAACTCGAACACAGATACGCAGTATTTT.

This clonotype occurred a few times. The V call is TRBV20-1, the J call TRBJ1-2; D is undetermined. V lost 3 bases and J lost 6, with 20 bases in between. CDR3 length: 15 residues. The V gene's germline CDR1 is DFQATT and CDR2 SNEGSKA (reference sequence). Here the CDR3 DNA reads TGCAGTGCTAGTGACCTTAGGGTAGGGATTGATGGCTACACCTTC. This codes for CSASDLRVGIDGYTF.

The chain carries TRBV20-1 and TRBJ2-7; tentatively, D is TRBD1 or TRBD2 (6 bases each). This CDR3 has 13 residues. CDR1 is DFQATT, CDR2 SNEGSKA, per germline (reference sequence). Trimming removed 0 bases at V and 4 bases at J, with 10 bases between. CDR3 region: CSARDRRGYEQYF. Written as DNA, the CDR3 is TGCAGTGCTAGAGACCGGAGGGGGTACGAGCAGTACTTC.

The CDR3 loop reads CASSERQGSLTNEKLFF. The CDR3 bases are TGTGCCAGCAGCGAGCGACAGGGGTCCTTAACTAATGAAAAACTGTTTTTT. The J gene is TRBJ1-4, the V gene TRBV7-2; TRBD1 matches at 8 bases. Germline values: CDR1 SGHTA, CDR2 FQGNSA. Unmatched junction bases numbered 9, after V lost 5 bases and J lost 1 base. The CDR3 contains 17 residues.

The genes are TRBV24-1 and TRBJ2-1; TRBD2 agrees at 10 bases. Unmatched junction bases numbered 11, after V lost 3 bases and J lost 7 bases. CDR1 KGHDR and CDR2 SFDVKD come from the germline V gene. This CDR3 region has 17 residues. The CDR3 reads CATSDRVSGRAGNEQFF. The CDR3 nucleotides are TGTGCCACCAGTGATCGAGTGAGCGGGAGGGCCGGGAATGAGCAGTTCTTC.

This chain joins TRBV7-7 and TRBJ2-3; 8 bases line up with TRBD2. V shed 5 bases, J shed 3 bases, and the junction held 7 bases outside the gene matches. The germline CDR1 and CDR2 sequences are SSHAT and FNYEAQ (reference sequence). This CDR3 spans 15 amino acids. CDR3 nucleotides: TGTGCCAGCAGCGAAGTAGCGGGACTTACAGATACGCAGTATTTT. This sequence encodes CASSEVAGLTDTQYF.

This clonotype has only a few counts. This chain uses TRBV5-1 with TRBJ2-7, with TRBD2 matching 7 bases. Germline values: CDR1 SGHRS, CDR2 YFSETQ. Trimming at V came to 7 bases and at J to 4 bases, leaving 5 bases not matched to a gene. The CDR3 is 12 residues long. The CDR3: CASSRGNYEQYF. CDR3 coding DNA: TGCGCCAGCTCGCGGGGGAATTACGAGCAGTACTTC.

The rearrangement links TRBV20-1 to TRBJ2-7; weak D call: TRBD1 (7 bases). V lost 3 bases to trimming and J lost 3 bases, with 12 bases between them. This CDR3 is 13 amino acids long. Germline lookup yields CDR1 DFQATT and CDR2 SNEGSKA (reference sequence). CDR3 DNA: TGCAGTGCTAGGTACAGGGGACTCTACGAGCAGTACTTC. This translates into CSARYRGLYEQYF.

The chain has TRBV5-6 and TRBJ1-1; D not certain. CDR1 SGHDT and CDR2 YYEEEE come from the germline V gene. The V gene lost 2 bases and the J gene lost 6 bases, with 8 bases spanning the gap. The CDR3 runs 12 residues. The CDR3 region is CASSFRVAEAFF. In nucleotides, the CDR3 is TGTGCCAGCAGCTTCCGGGTAGCTGAAGCTTTCTTT.

This clonotype was seen ten or more times. The chain carries TRBV3-1 and TRBJ1-2; no clear D gene. Germline CDR1 reads LGHDT; CDR2 reads YNNKEL (reference sequence). V shed 1 base and J shed 6 bases, with 12 bases lying between them. The CDR3 is 14 amino acids. The CDR3 nucleotides are TGTGCCAGCAGCCAAGCGGGTCGCGAGGATGGCTACACCTTC. Protein product: CASSQAGREDGYTF.